The present TCR beta chain was sequenced within a study of blood T cell repertoires in COVID-19. Across the whole study: From the United States, Italy and Spain came samples of acute and convalescent COVID-19.

The protocol was immunoSEQ multiplex PCR, while the TCRdb copy is restricted to in-frame clones and leaves out a portion. The sample yields approximately 180,000 clones, roughly 89% seen once. The V end lost 4 bases, the J end lost 5 bases, and 2 bases lay between the germline ends. The germline CDR1 and CDR2 sequences are WSHSY and SAAADI. The CDR3 covers 11 residues. Participant-given clinical history determined each cohort assignment. The V call is TRBV10-2, the J call TRBJ1-4; no clear D gene. The specimen was PBMCs or T cells enriched from blood (not recorded which). The TCR was taken from a middle-aged woman with acute COVID-19. The CDR3 nucleotides read TGCGCCAGCAGTGTAAATGAAAAACTGTTTTTT. Translated: CASSVNEKLFF.